These 14 T cell receptor beta chains came from one sample sequenced in a study of CD8 T cells in ankylosing spondylitis. TCRdb analysed the 5' RACE reads with MiXCR anew, one entry per CDR3 protein. The sample carries under 170,000 distinct CDR3 sequences, around 43% recorded once. The sequenced sample was synovial fluid, either unsorted or a sorted T cell fraction (not recorded which). These receptors originate from a male donor with ankylosing spondylitis.

The sample holds a few counts of this clonotype. The chain is built from TRBV6-2 or TRBV6-3 and TRBJ2-1; a weak D match, TRBD2 (5 bases). This CDR3 has 15 residues. CDR1 is MNHEY and CDR2 is SVGEGT in the germline V gene. Trimming took off 6 bases at V and 2 bases at J, with 14 bases between the two ends. This CDR3 is CASRDWSGAYNEQFF. CDR3 DNA: TGTGCCAGCAGAGACTGGAGCGGAGCCTACAATGAGCAGTTCTTC.

This clonotype was picked up many times. The V gene is TRBV6-5, the J gene TRBJ1-4, with D hard to call. This CDR3 has 12 amino acids. Germline CDR1 MNHEY, CDR2 SVGAGI. V was pared by 4 bases and J by 8 bases, with 8 bases between. The CDR3 region is CASSSDGEKLFF. The CDR3 DNA is TGTGCCAGCAGTTCCGACGGCGAAAAACTGTTTTTT.

This chain links TRBV7-8 with TRBJ1-2, with D tentatively TRBD1 (5 bases). V lost 1 base and J 4 bases, leaving 10 bases between the germline ends. This CDR3 has 14 residues. Looked up from germline, CDR1 is SGHVS and CDR2 is FQNEAQ. CDR3 in DNA: TGTGCCAGCAGCTTAGTGGGGGAAGGCTATGGCTACACCTTC. Translation gives CASSLVGEGYGYTF.

V gene TRBV10-3 combines with J gene TRBJ1-2, with D hard to call. Germline-derived CDR1 and CDR2 are ENHRY and SYGVKD. The CDR3 runs to 17 residues. Deletions cut 0 bases from V and 4 bases from J, with 18 bases between. DNA of the CDR3: TGTGCCATCAGTGAGTCATCCCTTACCTCGACCCCCTATGGCTACACCTTC. It specifies CAISESSLTSTPYGYTF.

V gene TRBV27 combines with J gene TRBJ2-2; TRBD2 aligns across 14 bases. Germline values: CDR1 MNHEY, CDR2 SMNVEV (reference sequence). The CDR3 consists of 19 residues. V lost 5 bases, J lost 4 bases, and 12 bases stayed unmatched. DNA of the CDR3: TGTGCCAGCAGTCCTCCCGGGACTAGCGGGAGAGGCAGCACCGGGGAGCTGTTTTTT. Encoded protein: CASSPPGTSGRGSTGELFF.

V and J are TRBV12-3 or TRBV12-4 and TRBJ1-1, with TRBD1 matching 8 bases. The ends lost 5 bases at V and 7 bases at J; junction bases unmatched: 12. This CDR3 contains 15 residues. The CDR3 DNA reads as TGTGCCAGCAGTCCTCCCGGTCAGGGGGCGGGTGAAGCTTTCTTT. It encodes CASSPPGQGAGEAFF.

The rearrangement joins TRBV7-6 to TRBJ1-4; D gene ambiguous. V gave up 1 base and J gave up 1 base, with 7 bases separating them. The CDR3 sequence is 15 residues long. The germline V gene encodes CDR1 SGHVS and CDR2 FNYEAQ. CDR3 residues: CASSLVLGTNEKLFF. CDR3 DNA sequence: TGTGCCAGCAGCTTAGTGCTTGGAACTAATGAAAAACTGTTTTTT.

This chain uses TRBV7-8 with TRBJ1-1, with a weak D call TRBD1 (6 bases). V lost 7 bases and J lost 5, with 20 bases in between. Germline V gene sequence: CDR1 SGHVS, CDR2 FQNEAQ. The CDR3 length is 15 residues. CDR3 sequence (DNA): TGTGCCAGCAATTCTATCTATGGGGGCTCTACTGAAGCTTTCTTT. Protein sequence: CASNSIYGGSTEAFF.

This clonotype occurred a few times. The rearrangement joins TRBV4-2 to TRBJ2-7; TRBD1 aligns across 8 bases. The germline gives CDR1 LGHNA, CDR2 YNFKEQ. With V trimmed by 2 bases and J by 5 bases, 5 bases remained unmatched. The CDR3 is 14 residues long. The CDR3 loop reads CASSQIQGADEQYF. The CDR3 DNA sequence: TGTGCCAGCAGCCAAATCCAGGGGGCTGACGAGCAGTACTTC.

The chain carries TRBV28 and TRBJ2-1, with 12 bases aligning to TRBD2. V was clipped by 1 base and J by 7 bases; unmatched bases: 8. Germline-derived CDR1 and CDR2 are MDHEN and SYDVKM. The CDR3 is made up of 17 amino acids. The CDR3 is CASSLFPTSGSRNEQFF. CDR3 DNA sequence: TGTGCCAGCAGTTTATTCCCGACTAGCGGGAGTAGGAATGAGCAGTTCTTC.

This clonotype was seen a handful of times. This chain joins TRBV11-1 and TRBJ2-3; perhaps TRBD2 as D (8 bases). The V end was cut by 5 bases, the J end by 0 bases, with 21 bases between. Germline CDR1 is SGHAT and CDR2 is FQDESV (reference sequence). The CDR3 consists of 18 residues. This chain's CDR3 is CASSPGTVREGSTDTQYF. The CDR3 DNA reads TGTGCCAGCAGCCCCGGGACAGTTCGGGAGGGCAGCACAGATACGCAGTATTTT.

In its sample, this clonotype was seen once. The chain joins TRBV6-5 to TRBJ2-3; 8 bases agree with TRBD1. The junction had 4 bases not matched to a gene; V was cut back by 4 bases and J by 4 bases. This CDR3 region has 14 residues. CDR1 and CDR2 (germline): MNHEY, SVGAGI. CDR3 bases: TGTGCCAGCAGTTGGCAGGGGGCTTCAGATACGCAGTATTTT. Translating it yields CASSWQGASDTQYF.

The chain recombines TRBV12-3 or TRBV12-4 with TRBJ2-2; the match to TRBD1 covers 10 bases. The CDR3 sequence is 16 residues long. V lost 5 bases to trimming and J lost 4 bases; unmatched junction nucleotides: 7. The CDR3 here is CASSPRDRGGTGELFF. The CDR3 coding sequence is TGTGCCAGCAGTCCACGGGACAGGGGAGGCACCGGGGAGCTGTTTTTT.

This clonotype has more than one count but fewer than ten. V usage is TRBV12-3 or TRBV12-4 and J usage is TRBJ2-5; D is unresolved. This CDR3 spans 10 amino acids. CDR3 in DNA: TGTGCTGAGCAGTGGGAGACCCAGTACTTC. Protein sequence: CAEQWETQYF.